The 28 T cell receptor beta chains presented below share a single source sample, sequenced in a study of cytomegalovirus exposure and HLA in healthy donors. In the PCR, 60 Vbeta and 13 Jbeta primers were used. The data were produced by immunoSEQ multiplex PCR, yet TCRdb's version contains in-frame clones alone and is incomplete. Here the sample spans about 160,000 clones, 75% to 85% being singletons. Sequenced: PBMCs. The receptors come from a man younger than 45 in good health and CMV-seronegative.

V gene TRBV7-8 combines with J gene TRBJ2-2; 9 bases agree with TRBD2. V shed 5 bases and J 6 bases; nucleotides not matched to a gene: 7. Looked up from germline, CDR1 is SGHVS and CDR2 is FQNEAQ. CDR3 length equals 15 residues. CDR3 residues: CASSADIAGAGELFF. For the CDR3, the DNA is TGTGCCAGCAGCGCAGACATAGCGGGAGCCGGGGAGCTGTTTTTT. The whole variable domain, filled in from reference TRBV7-8 and TRBJ2-2, reads GAGVSQSPRYKVAKRGQDVALRCDPISGHVSLFWYQQALGQGPEFLTYFQNEAQLDKSGLPSDRFFAERPEGSVSTLKIQRTQQEDSAVYLCASSADIAGAGELFFGEGSRLTVL.

This clone has only one observation. This chain joins TRBV6-6 and TRBJ2-5, with 7 nucleotides matching TRBD2. CDR3 length: 15 amino acids. The junction had 2 bases not matched to a gene; V was cut back by 0 bases and J by 1 base. Looked up from germline, CDR1 is MNHNY and CDR2 is SVGAGI (reference sequence). DNA for the CDR3: TGTGCCAGCAGTTACTCGGCTAGCGGCCAAGAGACCCAGTACTTC. It codes for CASSYSASGQETQYF.

The gene calls are TRBV18 and TRBJ1-1; tentative D call: TRBD1 (6 bases). With 2 bases removed from V and 5 bases from J, the gap between germline ends came to 6 bases. Germline CDR1 KGHSH, CDR2 LQKENI. The CDR3 has 12 amino acids. The CDR3 loop is CASSPDRTEAFF. The CDR3 coding sequence is TGTGCCAGCTCACCAGACAGGACTGAAGCTTTCTTT.

This clone is medium-sized. This chain connects TRBV29-1 to TRBJ1-1; tentatively, D is TRBD1 (6 bases). V was shortened by 8 bases and J by 11 bases, with 21 bases between the two germline ends. Germline V lookup: CDR1 SQVTM, CDR2 ANQGSEA. The CDR3 has 12 amino acids. The CDR3 spells CSLGGTGGSAFF. Written as DNA, the CDR3 is TGCAGCCTTGGGGGTACGGGGGGCTCGGCTTTCTTT.

This clone was detected only a few times. CDR3 sequence reads: CASSLMQANYGYTF. The CDR3 DNA sequence: TGTGCCAGCAGCTTAATGCAGGCTAACTATGGCTACACCTTC. The chain combines TRBV11-2 with TRBJ1-2, with D hard to call. CDR3 length equals 14 residues. Germline CDR1 and CDR2: SGHAT and FQNNGV. V was trimmed by 2 bases and J by 0 bases, leaving 7 bases between them.

There are a few counts of this clone. The chain recombines TRBV19 with TRBJ1-1; perhaps TRBD1 as D (5 bases). V dropped 7 bases and J dropped 1 base, with 25 bases sitting between them. CDR3 length: 18 residues. Germline loops: CDR1 LNHDA, CDR2 SQIVND (reference sequence). As DNA, the CDR3 is TGTGCCAGTAATAATAAAACGGGACTCATCCGGAGGAACACTGAAGCTTTCTTT. Translated, it gives CASNNKTGLIRRNTEAFF.

J is TRBJ1-1 and V is TRBV28; D unclear. Trimming took off 0 bases at V and 1 base at J, with 24 bases between the two ends. Germline V lookup: CDR1 MDHEN, CDR2 SYDVKM. The CDR3 has 20 residues. The CDR3 reads CASSLWSLGRADRRNTEAFF. Written as DNA, the CDR3 is TGTGCCAGCAGTTTATGGTCATTGGGGAGGGCAGATCGAAGGAACACTGAAGCTTTCTTT. The full variable domain, its missing parts supplied by reference TRBV28 and TRBJ1-1, is DVKVTQSSRYLVKRTGEKVFLECVQDMDHENMFWYRQDPGLGLRLIYFSYDVKMKEKGDIPEGYSVSREKKERFSLILESASTNQTSMYLCASSLWSLGRADRRNTEAFFGQGTRLTVV.

The chain uses TRBV4-1 and TRBJ1-2, with D perhaps matching TRBD1 (6 bases). Between the trimmed V and J ends, which lost 4 bases and 6 bases, there was a span of 18 bases. CDR1 is MGHRA and CDR2 is YSYEKL in the germline V gene. This CDR3 has 15 amino acids. The CDR3 here is CASSLILGGTNGYTF. The CDR3 DNA reads as TGCGCCAGCAGCCTTATTTTAGGGGGAACTAATGGCTACACCTTC.

The chain couples TRBV9 to TRBJ2-5; 9 bases align to TRBD2. Germline V gene lookup returns CDR1 SGDLS and CDR2 YYNGEE. The CDR3 is 15 amino acids. Trimming took 3 bases from V and 5 from J; bases not matched to a gene: 8. The CDR3 sequence: CASSAQGLAMETQYF. For the CDR3, the DNA is TGTGCCAGCAGCGCCCAGGGACTAGCAATGGAGACCCAGTACTTC.

Comment on this clone: A read error may account for a junction end that differs from germline. The rearrangement links TRBV7-9 to TRBJ1-1, with D maybe TRBD1 (5 bases). CDR3 length equals 12 residues. Germline V CDR1 and CDR2: SEHNR, FQNEAQ (reference sequence). The CDR3 bases are TGTTCCAGCAGCCTCCGGCCAGGGGAAGCTTTCTTT. This sequence encodes CSSSLRPGEAFF. Supplemented by reference TRBV7-9 and TRBJ1-1, the full variable domain reads DTGVSQNPRHKITKRGQNVTFRCDPISEHNRLYWYRQTLGQGPEFLTYFQNEAQLEKSRLLSDRFSAERPKGSFSTLEIQRTEQGDSAMYLCSSSLRPGEAFFGQGTRLTVV.

In this sample, this clone turned up a few times. The V call is TRBV5-6, the J call TRBJ2-1, with TRBD1 matching 10 bases. The V gene end was trimmed by 5 bases and the J gene end by 9 bases; junction bases not matched to a gene: 8. CDR3 size: 14 residues. Germline V gene sequence: CDR1 SGHDT, CDR2 YYEEEE. The CDR3 sequence is CASSAGTGVGEQFF. The CDR3 coding sequence is TGTGCCAGCAGTGCCGGGACAGGGGTTGGTGAGCAGTTCTTC.

The table lists this clone with a count of one. This chain links TRBV19 with TRBJ2-7, with 10 bases aligning to TRBD2. The ends lost 5 bases at V and 6 bases at J; junction bases unmatched: 7. Per germline, CDR1 LNHDA and CDR2 SQIVND (reference sequence). The CDR3 has 14 amino acids. The DNA of the CDR3 is TGTGCCAGTAGTGATCTAGCGGGGGTGGGCGAGCAGTACTTC. This codes for CASSDLAGVGEQYF.

The chain is built from TRBV28 and TRBJ2-2; 7 nucleotides match TRBD1. CDR1 is MDHEN, CDR2 SYDVKM, per germline. The ends lost 5 bases at V and 6 bases at J; junction bases unmatched: 9. This CDR3 is built from 15 residues. The CDR3 sequence: CASSPPGQVAGELFF. The CDR3 DNA reads as TGTGCCAGCAGTCCGCCCGGACAGGTAGCCGGGGAGCTGTTTTTT.

The chain carries TRBV7-6 and TRBJ2-1; tentatively, D is TRBD2 (5 bases). Germline V gene data show CDR1 as SGHVS and CDR2 as FNYEAQ. V was pared by 0 bases and J by 3 bases, with 9 bases between. CDR3 length equals 15 residues. The CDR3 protein is CASSLAASFYNEQFF. The DNA of the CDR3 is TGTGCCAGCAGCTTAGCAGCTAGCTTCTACAATGAGCAGTTCTTC.

This clone turned up a few times. This chain connects TRBV7-9 to TRBJ2-3, with D possibly being TRBD2 (6 bases). The germline V gene encodes CDR1 SEHNR and CDR2 FQNEAQ (reference sequence). V dropped 5 bases and J dropped 0 bases, with 24 bases sitting between them. This CDR3 has 19 amino acids. CDR3 bases: TGTGCCAGCAGCCCCTATCGGGGGACTCATAACTCTAGCACAGATACGCAGTATTTT. This sequence encodes CASSPYRGTHNSSTDTQYF.

This clone appeared a few times. This chain connects TRBV30 to TRBJ1-1; D gene ambiguous. The CDR3 has 11 residues. Germline CDR1 reads GTSNPN; CDR2 reads SVGIG (reference sequence). The V end was cut by 5 bases, the J end by 5 bases, with 9 bases between. CDR3 nucleotides: TGTGCCTGGGGTTTCGGGACTGAAGCTTTCTTT. Protein: CAWGFGTEAFF.

The J gene is TRBJ1-4, the V gene TRBV9; perhaps TRBD1 as D (5 bases). Trimming took 0 bases from V and 3 from J, leaving 12 bases between them. In germline, CDR1 is SGDLS, CDR2 YYNGEE. This CDR3 has 16 residues. In DNA, the CDR3 is TGTGCCAGCAGCGTAGGCCAAGGGGACTCTAATGAAAAACTGTTTTTT. This gives the protein CASSVGQGDSNEKLFF.

This clone was detected only once. The chain couples TRBV5-4 to TRBJ2-3, with TRBD2 matching over 9 bases. Germline V gene lookup returns CDR1 SGHNT and CDR2 YYREEE (reference sequence). CDR3 length: 16 residues. V lost 1 base, J lost 4 bases, and 7 bases stayed unmatched. In nucleotides, the CDR3 is TGTGCCAGCAGCTTGCTGAGCGGGGGGTCGGCAGATACGCAGTATTTT. Translating it yields CASSLLSGGSADTQYF.

The rearrangement uses TRBV30 and TRBJ1-1; D gene uncertain. CDR3 length: 14 residues. Germline V lookup: CDR1 GTSNPN, CDR2 SVGIG (reference sequence). The V and J ends lost 3 bases and 2 bases respectively, with 13 bases between them. The CDR3 here is CAWRLTELNTEAFF. The CDR3 bases are TGTGCCTGGAGACTTACAGAGCTCAACACTGAAGCTTTCTTT.

This sequence joins TRBV9 and TRBJ2-3, with no clear D. With 3 bases removed from V and 4 bases from J, the gap between germline ends came to 6 bases. Germline CDR1 SGDLS, CDR2 YYNGEE. This CDR3 is built from 12 residues. CDR3 nucleotides: TGTGCCAGCAGCGCGCAGTCAGATACGCAGTATTTT. It translates to CASSAQSDTQYF.

This clone has only one observation. The V call is TRBV18, the J call TRBJ1-1; D remains ambiguous. Germline V gene lookup returns CDR1 KGHSH and CDR2 LQKENI. V dropped 4 bases and J dropped 1 base, with 13 bases sitting between them. This CDR3 contains 15 residues. The CDR3 DNA reads TGTGCCAGCTCACTCTCAACAGATCCGAACACTGAAGCTTTCTTT. This gives the protein CASSLSTDPNTEAFF. Full variable domain (rest looked up from reference TRBV18 and TRBJ1-1): NAGVMQNPRHLVRRRGQEARLRCSPMKGHSHVYWYRQLPEEGLKFMVYLQKENIIDESGMPKERFSAEFPKEGPSILRIQQVVRGDSAAYFCASSLSTDPNTEAFFGQGTRLTVV.

This clone was recorded once. The J gene is TRBJ2-3, the V gene TRBV13; D unclear. The germline CDR1 and CDR2 sequences are PRHDT and FYEKMQ (reference sequence). The CDR3 runs to 12 residues. Trimming removed 4 bases at V and 1 base at J, with 3 bases between. The CDR3 is CASSSGTDTQYF. CDR3 in DNA: TGTGCCAGCAGCTCCGGCACAGATACGCAGTATTTT.

This chain connects TRBV15 to TRBJ1-3; D gene uncertain. Deletions cut 0 bases from V and 8 bases from J, with 5 bases between. This CDR3 has 12 residues. CDR1 and CDR2 from the germline V gene are LNHNV and YYDKDF (reference sequence). The CDR3 DNA reads as TGTGCCACCAGCAGAGAGGAGTACACCATATATTTT. Translated, it gives CATSREEYTIYF. Full variable domain (missing parts from reference TRBV15 and TRBJ1-3): DAMVIQNPRYQVTQFGKPVTLSCSQTLNHNVMYWYQQKSSQAPKLLFHYYDKDFNNEADTPDNFQSRRPNTSFCFLDIRSPGLGDTAMYLCATSREEYTIYFGEGSWLTVV.

This chain joins TRBV7-2 and TRBJ1-6; D is unclear. The CDR3 length is 16 residues. The V and J ends lost 4 bases and 6 bases respectively, with 16 bases between them. Per the germline V gene, CDR1 is SGHTA and CDR2 is FQGNSA. CDR3 in amino acids: CASSSTLAEVNSPLHF. CDR3 sequence (DNA): TGTGCCAGCAGCTCTACCTTAGCAGAAGTTAATTCACCCCTCCACTTT.

The gene calls are TRBV21-1 and TRBJ2-7; TRBD1 is the table's D call and was not checked against the DNA. TRBV21-1 is a pseudogene. This CDR3 contains 15 residues. The CDR3 nucleotides are TGTGCCAGCAGCACTCCGACAGGGAATTCCTACGAGCAGTACTTC. Its protein product is CASSTPTGNSYEQYF.

CDR3 residues: CASSPGDRKKLFF. The DNA of the CDR3 is TGTGCCAGCAGCCCGGGAGACAGAAAAAAACTGTTTTTT. The chain has TRBV5-4 and TRBJ1-4, with D possibly TRBD1 on 5 matching bases. The V end was cut by 4 bases, the J end by 9 bases, with 13 bases between. Germline values: CDR1 SGHNT, CDR2 YYREEE (reference sequence). The CDR3 runs to 13 residues.

As DNA, the CDR3 is TGTGCCAGCAGTTTGGGGACAGGGTACACCGGGGAGCTGTTTTTT. As protein: CASSLGTGYTGELFF. This chain links TRBV27 with TRBJ2-2, with TRBD1 matching over 9 bases. Germline-derived CDR1 and CDR2 are MNHEY and SMNVEV (reference sequence). The CDR3 totals 15 residues. V lost 3 bases, J lost 3 bases, and 2 bases stayed unmatched.

CDR3 sequence: CASSVVGTGGMTDTQYF. CDR3 nucleotides: TGTGCCAGCAGCGTAGTAGGGACAGGGGGCATGACAGATACGCAGTATTTT. This rearrangement joins TRBV9 to TRBJ2-3, with 12 bases matching TRBD1. The CDR3 is 17 amino acids. In germline, CDR1 is SGDLS, CDR2 YYNGEE. V was pared by 0 bases and J by 3 bases, with 5 bases of the junction left unmatched. The full variable domain, its missing parts supplied by reference TRBV9 and TRBJ2-3, is DSGVTQTPKHLITATGQRVTLRCSPRSGDLSVYWYQQSLDQGLQFLIQYYNGEERAKGNILERFSAQQFPDLHSELNLSSLELGDSALYFCASSVVGTGGMTDTQYFGPGTRLTVL.